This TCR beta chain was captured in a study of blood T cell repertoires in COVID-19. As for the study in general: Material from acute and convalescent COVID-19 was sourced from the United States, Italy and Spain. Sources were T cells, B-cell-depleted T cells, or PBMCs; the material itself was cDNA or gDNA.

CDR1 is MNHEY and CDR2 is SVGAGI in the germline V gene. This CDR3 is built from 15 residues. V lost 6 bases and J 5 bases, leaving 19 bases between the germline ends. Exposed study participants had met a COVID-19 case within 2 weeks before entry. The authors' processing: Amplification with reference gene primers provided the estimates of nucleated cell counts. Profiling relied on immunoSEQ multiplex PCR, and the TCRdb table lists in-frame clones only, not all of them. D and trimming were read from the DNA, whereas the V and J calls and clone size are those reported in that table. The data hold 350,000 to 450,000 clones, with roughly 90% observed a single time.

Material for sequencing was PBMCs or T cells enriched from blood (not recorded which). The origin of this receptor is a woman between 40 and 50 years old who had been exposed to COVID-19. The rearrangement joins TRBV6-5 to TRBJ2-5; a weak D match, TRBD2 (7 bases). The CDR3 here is CASSRRGGGEETQYF. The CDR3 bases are TGTGCCAGCAGCCGAAGGGGAGGGGGGGAGGAGACCCAGTACTTC.